This T cell receptor (beta chain) was captured in a study of T cell responses to AZD1222 COVID-19 vaccine. Germline V gene sequence: CDR1 SGHNT, CDR2 YENEEA. There are 13 residues in the CDR3. Trimming left V 5 bases short and J 3 bases short, with 10 bases between. Sequencing used immunoSEQ multiplex PCR; TCRdb keeps in-frame clones, though not all of them. The data contain about 100,000 clones, roughly 89% of them seen just once; the ten biggest clones take up under 4%. The V and J genes are TRBV11-3 and TRBJ1-1; no reliable D call. This sample comprised peripheral blood, obtained on day 0 of AZD1222 vaccination. The clonotype originates from an adult in good health. This CDR3 is CASSKVSYTEAFF. The CDR3 nucleotides read TGTGCCAGCAGCAAGGTCAGTTACACTGAAGCTTTCTTT.